The clone carrying this T cell receptor (beta chain) was detected once. This record comes from a study of T cell changes during pregnancy in multiple sclerosis. CDR1 and CDR2 from the germline V gene are SNHLY and FYNNEI. The V end lost 3 bases, the J end lost 1 base, and 6 bases lay between the germline ends. The CDR3 extends over 13 amino acids. Using immunoSEQ multiplex PCR, the repertoire was profiled, and TCRdb retains in-frame clones only, with some absent. This sample has 25,000 to 35,000 clones, with 89% found just once. Sequences were derived from CD4+ T cells from peripheral blood mononuclear cells, sampled in the second trimester of pregnancy. V and J are TRBV2 and TRBJ2-5, with a tentative D call TRBD1 (5 bases). The sequence came from a female donor with multiple sclerosis, enrolled in a pregnancy study. The CDR3 here is CASSDDSQETQYF. CDR3 DNA sequence: TGTGCCAGCAGTGACGACAGCCAAGAGACCCAGTACTTC.